This TCR beta chain comes out of a study of tumor-infiltrating lymphocytes in primary liver carcinoma (dated by TCRdb to about 2017). Regarding the complete study: The five patients, three men and two women aged 30 to 69 years, had hepatocellular carcinoma (four) or combined HCC and intrahepatic cholangiocarcinoma (one). The tumors of the five patients were staged as T1-T3 N0M0, with maximum diameters ranging from about 4 to 11 cm. Roughly 3.5 to 8 million productive TCRbeta reads were obtained per sample, and no significant difference in read depth was found between tissue types. The study combined TCRbeta repertoire sequencing, expression microarrays and whole-exome sequencing across five regions of each liver tumor, with adjacent normal tissue and blood. A total of 35 or so specimens from 5 patients went through TCRbeta repertoire sequencing, namely 25 tumor regions, 5 adjacent noncancerous liver tissues and 5 peripheral blood samples. The approximately 25 tumor region samples were profiled with Agilent mRNA microarrays so that TCRbeta repertoire diversity could be related to the local molecular phenotype. Technical replicate repertoires showed high reproducibility, with mean shared-clone rates approximately 0.89 and correlation coefficients above 0.98. Results the study describes overall, beyond this receptor: Only the TCR beta chain was sequenced, so true repertoire diversity is likely underestimated because unpaired alpha chains were not captured. Compared with blood, tumors had a significantly larger share of the repertoire taken up by the top 250 clones (p = 0.039). Repertoire overlap was higher between tumor regions (mean around 35%) than tumor-adjacent (approximately 17%) or tumor-blood (approximately 14%) pairs, consistent with antigen-driven expansion. Only about 7.5-25% of top clones were found in all five regions of a tumor, suggesting spatial heterogeneity of tumor-infiltrating T cells. Since the samples were bulk and unsorted, there was no way to compare CD4+ and CD8+ T cell repertoires. With just four or five patients in the study, the authors point out that the findings should be validated in a larger study.

The CDR3 numbers 13 residues from cysteine through phenylalanine. Just the 39-base CDR3 DNA is kept, in frame starting at base 1. From the germline V gene, CDR1 is SGHAT and CDR2 is FQNNGV. TCRbeta-specific cDNA was reverse-transcribed from approximately 500 ng total RNA using a constant-region primer and ProtoScript II reverse transcriptase. Three nested multiplex PCR rounds, following a slightly modified ARM-PCR procedure, were used to build the TCRbeta libraries. Multiplex TRBV1-TRBV30 forward primers and a Cbeta reverse primer were used in the first two PCR rounds, each of which was run for around 9 cycles. A final 25-cycle PCR with Deep VentR polymerase added sample barcodes and Illumina adapters. Amplicons of 200-500 bp were gel-purified with a QIAquick gel extraction kit before sequencing. The TCRbeta amplicons were sequenced with 250-bp paired-end reads on an Illumina HiSeq 2500. Processing in the source paper ran as follows. Trimmomatic v0.33 was used to quality-trim the reads, and FLASH v1.2.11 was used to merge paired reads so that full CDR3 sequences could be recovered. V, D and J germline segments were assigned to the rearranged TCRbeta sequences by MiGEC v1.2.1b. Clonotype statistics, along with Shannon-Wiener diversity indices, were calculated using VDJtools v1.0.0. To reduce sampling bias, subsequent analyses other than the diversity analysis used only the 250 most abundant clonotypes in each sample. The public sequencing data were trimmed at Q25 with fastp and processed into clonotypes with MiXCR by TCRdb, which kept only in-frame beta chains. Each CDR3 protein appears once, grouped with its most common genes and DNA. TCRdb's processing, not the study's, gives the V and J calls here. The sample contains 100,000 to 120,000 distinct CDR3 sequences, roughly 80% of them found a single time. Approximately 20% of the sample belongs to the ten largest clones.

As regards this clonotype: Its antigen is currently not known. Relative to the germline gene, one junction end is altered; a read error may explain this.

Without any cell sorting, total RNA and DNA were co-extracted from approximately 22-30 mg of bulk tissue using the AllPrep DNA/RNA mini kit. Surgical resection was performed in China between 2015 and early 2016 on four or five patients with histopathologically diagnosed primary liver carcinoma. At the time of sampling, the patients were treatment-naive and had chronic HBV infection. Each tumor was sampled at five spatially separated regions: the superior, inferior, left-lateral and right-lateral poles and the tumor centre. Histological examination found more than 75% viable tumor cells in every tumor sample. Pieces of fresh tumor and adjacent tissue were cut in half, with one half kept in RNAlater at -80 degrees C and the other half sent for histology.

Recombination joined TRBV11-2 with TRBJ1-5; TRBD1 fits 7 bases in the junction. Sequenced material: liver tumor tissue from sampling region 3. This sample's cell subset or site label indicates: tumor region T3, left-lateral pole. This TCR came from a man aged 35 to 55 with primary liver carcinoma and hepatitis B virus infection. The bases are TGTCCCAGCAGTCGTGACAGGGATCAGCCCCAGCATTTT. Its product reads: CPSSRDRDQPQHF.